The entry below describes one TCR beta chain. This entry belongs to a study of beta chain features in type 1 diabetes. Overall study: Across the samples, 107,917,701 sorted cells were examined in total.

Since all of the isolated RNA was reverse transcribed, expressed TCRB transcripts were what got sequenced. The repertoire was sequenced with immunoSEQ multiplex PCR; TCRdb's copy has only in-frame clones and lacks some. The table has about 930,000 clones, roughly 16% seen once. This CDR3 comprises 14 residues. From germline, CDR1 is MNHEY and CDR2 SVGAGI. Trimming left V 2 bases short and J 8 bases short, with 15 bases between. The origin of this receptor is a woman younger than 35 in good health. This chain links TRBV6-5 with TRBJ1-2; D is unclear. The sample was naive CD4+ T cells from blood. The CDR3 DNA is TGTGCCAGCAGTTACGCCGACGGCCTTCGCGGCTACACCTTC. This gives the protein CASSYADGLRGYTF.